This T cell receptor (beta chain) was profiled in a study of cytomegalovirus exposure and HLA in healthy donors. Study results and limitations: Reportedly, a later analysis found an Asian-associated ancestry cluster had fewer N-insertions than the approximately 640-donor mean.

In its sample, this clone was seen once. Its antigen is not identified. With 60 Vbeta and 13 Jbeta primers, the PCR was carried out. TCRdb keeps only in-frame clones here, not all; method: immunoSEQ multiplex PCR. This sample has some 140,000 clones, with around 80% found just once. Trimming removed 5 bases at V and 0 bases at J, with 11 bases between. CDR1 and CDR2 from the germline V gene are MGHDK and SYGVNS. The CDR3 spans 16 residues. The genes are TRBV25-1 and TRBJ2-6; D is undetermined. This TCR was sampled from a middle-aged man in good health and CMV-seropositive. The specimen was PBMCs. CDR3: CASSSEATSGANVLTF. CDR3 coding DNA: TGTGCCAGCAGTTCCGAAGCGACCTCTGGGGCCAACGTCCTGACTTTC.